The clone carrying this T cell receptor beta chain has just a few counts. The sample originates from a study of cytomegalovirus exposure and HLA in healthy donors. The V end was cut by 3 bases, the J end by 2 bases, with 10 bases between. Per germline, CDR1 KGHSY and CDR2 FQNENV. The CDR3 loop spans 14 amino acids. The PCR contained 60 Vbeta and 13 Jbeta primers. Clones were sequenced by immunoSEQ multiplex PCR, and TCRdb holds only the in-frame ones, with some missing. The table lists around 180,000 clones, more than 70% of them singletons. Source material: PBMCs. The TCR comes from a boy between 10 and 17 years old in good health and CMV-seronegative. V gene TRBV16 combines with J gene TRBJ1-1, with D maybe TRBD1 (6 bases). The CDR3 DNA sequence: TGTGCCAGCAGCCATCCGGACAGTAACACTGAAGCTTTCTTT. It encodes CASSHPDSNTEAFF.